These T cell receptor beta chains were read from a single sample in a study of blood T cells in healthy people across ages. TCRdb re-analysed the 5' RACE reads in MiXCR, keeping a single row per CDR3 protein. The repertoire holds some 640,000 distinct CDR3 sequences, with around 49% as singletons. Sequencing was done on a sample of blood. These receptors were taken from a woman aged 60-75 years in good health. Each CDR3 is given with its conserved first and last residue.

v_call	j_call	cdr3_aa
TRBV15	TRBJ2-2	CATSISMGTGELFF
TRBV21-1	TRBJ2-5	CASSAPQETQYF
TRBV2	TRBJ2-3	CASRDRAKLTDTQYF
TRBV12-3/TRBV12-4	TRBJ2-7	CASTRQGPYEQYF
TRBV20-1	TRBJ2-1	CSASRTGGNEQFF
TRBV7-2	TRBJ1-6	CASSIRDTRSPLHF
TRBV20-1	TRBJ2-2	CSARKVGRYTGELFF
TRBV5-1	TRBJ2-2	CASSLEGHKGTGELFF
TRBV20-1	TRBJ1-4	CSARVRGLGEKLFF
TRBV7-2	TRBJ2-7	CASSALKDEQYF
TRBV5-6	TRBJ2-5	CASSLSGAGQRETQYF
TRBV20-1	TRBJ2-5	CSARPQAGGQETQYF
TRBV7-2	TRBJ2-1	CASSQALASGNEQFF
TRBV6-5	TRBJ2-7	CASSYSQGSSYEQYF
TRBV4-3	TRBJ2-7	CASSLDSRGYEQYF
TRBV21-1	TRBJ2-5	CASSNETQYF
TRBV30	TRBJ2-1	CAWSEGTSGNEQFF
TRBV20-1	TRBJ2-2	CSASSGINTGELFF
TRBV20-1	TRBJ2-1	CSAGTSGAQWGQFF
TRBV12-3/TRBV12-4	TRBJ2-7	CASSSSSGATYEQYF
TRBV7-9	TRBJ2-5	CASSLVPRPRETQYF
TRBV4-2	TRBJ2-7	CASSQEGLSYEQYF
TRBV20-1	TRBJ2-4	CSARDLRLARGNIQYF
TRBV7-3	TRBJ2-2	CASRAYAGRGLTGELFF
TRBV27	TRBJ2-3	CANSWVYSGSGDTQYF
TRBV20-1	TRBJ2-3	CSARDWGRGADTQYF
TRBV7-2	TRBJ2-1	CASSVDIGHNEQFF
TRBV7-9	TRBJ2-1	CASQTRAGLNEQFF
TRBV7-9	-	CASSRGTSGRTYEQYF
TRBV7-2	TRBJ2-5	CASSRGLAGKNEQYF
TRBV11-1	TRBJ1-1	CASSSDDTEAFF
TRBV20-1	TRBJ2-7	CSALSPGYNEQYF
TRBV7-9	TRBJ2-6	CASSFVYSYNSGANVLTF
TRBV4-1	TRBJ2-7	CASGTLAGGLNEQYF
TRBV4-3	TRBJ1-1	CASSQDPSGVGTEAFF
TRBV29-1	TRBJ2-7	CSVGQGNSYEQYF
TRBV20-1	TRBJ2-1	CSARDQTPLQFF
TRBV10-3	TRBJ2-3	CATSEGGLADKRDTQYF
TRBV7-2	TRBJ1-1	CASSLYGMNTEAFF
TRBV20-1	TRBJ2-1	CSAPGNLGVYNEQFF
TRBV27	TRBJ1-2	CASSFDLSYGYTF
TRBV12-3/TRBV12-4	TRBJ2-1	CASSGLAVNEQFF
TRBV5-1	TRBJ2-3	CASSLEGGLSADTQYF
TRBV29-1	TRBJ2-6	CSATDRDSGANVLTF
TRBV4-3	TRBJ2-3	CASRQETATTDTQYF
TRBV2	TRBJ2-5	CAGGGVQSYQETQYF
TRBV4-1	TRBJ2-3	CASSQDTTDTQYF
TRBV28	TRBJ1-1	CASSSPAQVRGEAFF
TRBV5-8	-	CASSRSGAGETQYF
TRBV3-1	TRBJ2-1	CASSQAGGSHNEQFF
TRBV27	TRBJ2-4	CASSLDRGSAKNIQYF
TRBV4-2	TRBJ2-7	CASSQAREAGFYNEQYF
TRBV5-1	TRBJ2-5	CASSYMTGTQETQYF
TRBV3-1	TRBJ2-5	CASSQDEVTQETQYF
TRBV11-3	TRBJ2-5	CASSLEGSAGGTSNEQYF
TRBV5-4	TRBJ1-5	CASSLDGQAVTQPQHF
TRBV7-9	TRBJ2-3	CASSLGTHITDTQYF
TRBV3-1	TRBJ2-5	CAGSQALMRQETQYF
TRBV15	TRBJ2-5	CATSRDATGSVETQYF
TRBV28	TRBJ2-3	CASGELTKVVADTQYF